Listed below are T cell receptor beta chains from one sample, sequenced in a study of blood T cell repertoires in COVID-19. Assay used: immunoSEQ multiplex PCR; TCRdb lists only in-frame clones, some missing. The sample includes a few hundred thousand clones, roughly 88% of them seen just once. Specimen: peripheral blood. The receptors stem from a middle-aged woman who had recovered from COVID-19. CDR3s include the opening cysteine and the closing phenylalanine or tryptophan. A D gene is named only where the DNA matches it firmly. Rows may omit the clone size; those that give it use once, few, many or a size class.

TRBD2	TRBV3-1/TRBV3-2	NA	TRBJ2-7	TGTGCCAGCAGCCATAAAAACTGGGGACTAGACATGTACGAGCAGTACTTC	CASSHKNWGLDMYEQYF
TRBD1	TRBV12-3/TRBV12-4	NA	TRBJ1-1	TGTGCCAGCCGACAGGGGAGCTACACTGAAGCTTTCTTT	CASRQGSYTEAFF
NA	TRBV6-5	once	TRBJ1-1	TGTGCCAGCAGACAGGGAAACACTGAAGCTTTCTTT	CASRQGNTEAFF
NA	TRBV19	once	TRBJ1-1	TGTGCCAGTAGTCCAGACTTCCTGATGAACACTGAAGCTTTCTTT	CASSPDFLMNTEAFF
TRBD1	TRBV5-1	few	TRBJ1-5	TGCGCCAGCAGCATTGGGACAGTTAGCAATCAGCCCCAGCATTTT	CASSIGTVSNQPQHF
TRBD2	TRBV2	NA	TRBJ2-5	TGTGCCAGCAGGGCCACTAGCGAGGTCGGGACCCAGTACTTC	CASRATSEVGTQYF
TRBD1	TRBV6-5	few	TRBJ1-1	TGTGCCAGCAGATTCACAGGGGCTCTGAACACTGAAGCTTTCTTT	CASRFTGALNTEAFF
NA	TRBV7-9	NA	TRBJ1-5	TGTGCCAGCAGCTCACAAGGGGTTCCTCAGCCCCAGCATTTT	CASSSQGVPQPQHF
NA	TRBV5-1	NA	TRBJ1-6	TGCGCCAGCAGCTTGACCGAGAACAGGGTAGGATCACCCCTCCACTTT	CASSLTENRVGSPLHF
NA	TRBV6-2/TRBV6-3	NA	TRBJ2-7	TGTGCCAGCAGCCCACCCGGGACACTGGCAGAGCAGTACTTC	CASSPPGTLAEQYF
TRBD1	TRBV11-2	NA	TRBJ1-2	TGTGCCAGCAGCTTAGTAGGGACAGGGGGCGATGGCTACACCTTC	CASSLVGTGGDGYTF
NA	TRBV7-2	NA	TRBJ1-2	TGTGCCAGCAGCTCCCAGACAGGATCAAGAGGCTACACCTTC	CASSSQTGSRGYTF
NA	TRBV7-8	NA	TRBJ1-4	TGTGCCAGCAGCTTAGTCCGAGCAACTAATGAAAAACTGTTTTTT	CASSLVRATNEKLFF
NA	TRBV5-1	NA	TRBJ1-4	TGCGCCAGCAGCTTACAGGGAACTAATGAAAAACTGTTTTTT	CASSLQGTNEKLFF
TRBD2	TRBV9	NA	TRBJ2-5	TGTGCCAGCAGCGTAGGAGGGACTAGCGGGGGGCTCCAAGAGACCCAGTACTTC	CASSVGGTSGGLQETQYF
TRBD1	TRBV28	NA	TRBJ1-4	TGTGCCAGCACCGCAGCGATGGGACAGGGGGCGGCTAATGAAAAACTGTTTTTT	CASTAAMGQGAANEKLFF
NA	TRBV9	NA	TRBJ2-2	TGTGCCAGCAGCACTTTCACCGGGGAGCTGTTTTTT	CASSTFTGELFF
NA	TRBV7-2	few	TRBJ1-1	TGTGCCAGCAGCTACGACTCACAGGTGAACACTGAAGCTTTCTTT	CASSYDSQVNTEAFF
TRBD1	TRBV6-2/TRBV6-3	NA	TRBJ2-7	TGTGCCAGCAGCCTACTACCGGGACAGGGCTACGAGCAGTACTTC	CASSLLPGQGYEQYF
NA	TRBV7-9	few	TRBJ1-1	TGTGCCAGCAGCTTAGTACAGGCTGACACTGAAGCTTTCTTT	CASSLVQADTEAFF